The T cell receptor (beta chain) under discussion was sequenced for a study of post-analysis software for immune sequencing data. About the study: The patients showed relapsing-remitting, secondary progressive and progressive-relapsing multiple sclerosis courses. The study, taken as a whole, reports: F measure showed strong co-clustering of same-batch samples. Five TRBV segments appeared more often in patients than in controls, and TRBV5-6, TRBV5-1 and TRBV20-1 were among these. In multiple sclerosis, normalized Chao1 diversity was significantly below that of controls.

Germline CDR1 reads MNHEY; CDR2 reads SMNVEV (reference sequence). This CDR3 contains 21 residues. V was shortened by 4 bases and J by 3 bases, with 31 bases between the two germline ends. cDNA libraries of TCR beta carried unique molecular identifiers. It was from roughly 1.1 to 9.2 million T cells that approximately 500,000 cDNA molecules came. TCRdb re-called the PCR reads with MiXCR, one entry per CDR3 protein. This sample has about 770,000 distinct CDR3 sequences, with around 42% found just once. As concerns this clonotype: Its antigen remains unidentified.

The clonotype originates from a girl aged 5-17 years with multiple sclerosis. The sample consisted of blood. V usage is TRBV27 and J usage is TRBJ1-5; D is ambiguous. The CDR3 loop reads CASSSCFGVEIPCGVNQPQHF. In nucleotides, the CDR3 is TGTGCCAGCAGTTCTTGTTTCGGCGTTGAGATTCCGTGTGGGGTCAATCAGCCCCAGCATTTT.